This T cell receptor beta chain stems from a study of blood T cells in healthy people across ages. Study observations and caveats: Underestimates were what the diversity estimates from one million T cells were considered to be.

About this clonotype: What it binds is unknown.

Alongside a J-beta primer mix, a sample-barcoded 5' primer served in a second PCR lasting roughly 6 to 11 cycles. The authors tagged each cDNA molecule using a template-switch adaptor with 12 random nucleotides. One entry per CDR3 protein, called by TCRdb with MiXCR from the 5' RACE reads. The table shows around 1,000,000 distinct CDR3 sequences, with more than 30% occurring only once. Germline CDR1 is MNHNY and CDR2 is SVGAGI (reference sequence). Germline trimming cut 7 bases from V and 0 bases from J; bases unmatched to any gene: 13. The CDR3 sequence is 17 residues long. The clonotype comes from a man between 18 and 35 years old in good health. The V call is TRBV6-6, the J call TRBJ2-3; 7 nucleotides agree with TRBD2. The sequenced sample was blood. CDR3 in DNA: TGTGCCAGCAAAGTGCCCTGGGAGGGAGGAAGCACAGATACGCAGTATTTT. This gives the protein CASKVPWEGGSTDTQYF.